This T cell receptor (beta chain) was captured by sequencing in a study of CD8+ T cells in alopecia areata. Collected material from alopecia areata patients comprised lesional scalp punch biopsies and peripheral blood. The sorting of PBMCs gave CD4+ and CD8+ T cells. Sequencing templates came from extracted RNA that was reverse transcribed into cDNA. The protocol was immunoSEQ multiplex PCR, while the TCRdb copy is restricted to in-frame clones and leaves out a portion. Of about 150,000 clones listed, around 87% are singletons. Points on this clone: Its specificity is not known.

CDR3 length: 13 amino acids. V was shortened by 3 bases and J by 7 bases, with 13 bases between the two germline ends. The V gene's germline CDR1 is LNHDA and CDR2 SQIVND (reference sequence). Study-level results: Among patients, TCR sharing was less clear than in mice, a difference possibly due in part to HLA diversity in the patient population. Lesional tissue from the scalp (especially in alopecia totalis/universalis) showed higher clonality than normal scalp.

The chain links TRBV19 to TRBJ2-7, with D maybe TRBD2 (5 bases). The TCR sequence derives from a human donor with alopecia areata. Here the sequenced sample was CD8+ T cells sorted from blood, taken at week 0. CDR3 DNA sequence: TGTGCCAGTAGTATTTACGAGGGTGGAGAGCAGTACTTC. Residues: CASSIYEGGEQYF.